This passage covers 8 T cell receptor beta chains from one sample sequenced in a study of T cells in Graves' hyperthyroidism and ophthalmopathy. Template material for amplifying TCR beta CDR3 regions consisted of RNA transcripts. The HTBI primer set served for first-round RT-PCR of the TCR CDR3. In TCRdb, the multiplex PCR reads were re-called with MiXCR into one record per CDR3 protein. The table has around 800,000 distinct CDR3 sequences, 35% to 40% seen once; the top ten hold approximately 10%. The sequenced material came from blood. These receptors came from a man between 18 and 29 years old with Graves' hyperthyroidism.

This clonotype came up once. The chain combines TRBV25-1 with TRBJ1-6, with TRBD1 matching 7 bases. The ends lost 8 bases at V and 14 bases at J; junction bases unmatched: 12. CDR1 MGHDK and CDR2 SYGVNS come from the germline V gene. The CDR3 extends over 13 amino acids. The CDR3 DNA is TGTGCCAGCTTAGATCCGACAGGGCTGACCCTCCACTTT. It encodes CASLDPTGLTLHF.

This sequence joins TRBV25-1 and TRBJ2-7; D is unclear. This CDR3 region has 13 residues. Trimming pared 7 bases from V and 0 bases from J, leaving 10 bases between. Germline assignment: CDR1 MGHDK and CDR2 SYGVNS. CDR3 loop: CASNVLGSYEQYF. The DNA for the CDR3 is TGTGCCAGCAATGTCCTCGGCTCCTACGAGCAGTACTTC.

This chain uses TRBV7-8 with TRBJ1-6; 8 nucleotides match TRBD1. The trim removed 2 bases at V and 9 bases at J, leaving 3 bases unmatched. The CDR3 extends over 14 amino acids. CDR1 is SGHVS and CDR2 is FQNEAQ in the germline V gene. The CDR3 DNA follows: TGTGCCAGCAGCTTATTAGGACAGGGTTCACCCCTCCACTTT. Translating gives CASSLLGQGSPLHF.

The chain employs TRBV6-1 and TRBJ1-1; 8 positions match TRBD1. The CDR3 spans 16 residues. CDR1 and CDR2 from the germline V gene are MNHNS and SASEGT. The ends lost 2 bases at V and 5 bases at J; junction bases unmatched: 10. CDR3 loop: CASSERGQGAGTEAFF. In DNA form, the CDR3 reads TGTGCCAGCAGTGAACGGGGCCAGGGGGCTGGAACTGAAGCTTTCTTT.

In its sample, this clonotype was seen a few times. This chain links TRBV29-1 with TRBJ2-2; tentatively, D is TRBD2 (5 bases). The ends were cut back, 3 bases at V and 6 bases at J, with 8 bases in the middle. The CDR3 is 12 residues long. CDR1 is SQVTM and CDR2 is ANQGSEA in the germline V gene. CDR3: CSVDPGSGELFF. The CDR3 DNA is TGCAGCGTTGATCCGGGGTCCGGGGAGCTGTTTTTT.

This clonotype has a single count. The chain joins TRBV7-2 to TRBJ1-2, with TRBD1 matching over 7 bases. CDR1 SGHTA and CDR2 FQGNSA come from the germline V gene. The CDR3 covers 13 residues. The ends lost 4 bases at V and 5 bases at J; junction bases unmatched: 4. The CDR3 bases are TGTGCCAGCAGCTCCACGACAGGGTATGGCTACACCTTC. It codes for CASSSTTGYGYTF.

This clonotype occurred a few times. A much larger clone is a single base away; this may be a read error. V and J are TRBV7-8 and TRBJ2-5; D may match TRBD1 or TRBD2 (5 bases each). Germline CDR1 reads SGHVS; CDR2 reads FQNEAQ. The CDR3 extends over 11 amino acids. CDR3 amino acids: CASRVGETQCF. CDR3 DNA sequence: TGTGCCAGCAGGGTAGGGGAGACCCAGTGCTTC.

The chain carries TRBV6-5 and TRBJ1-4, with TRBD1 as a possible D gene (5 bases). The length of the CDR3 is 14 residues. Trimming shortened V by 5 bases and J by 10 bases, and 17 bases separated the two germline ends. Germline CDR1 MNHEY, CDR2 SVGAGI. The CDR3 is CASSEQQGQAKLFF. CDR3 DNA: TGTGCCAGCAGTGAACAGCAGGGCCAGGCAAAACTGTTTTTT.